The TCR beta chain described here comes from a study of cytomegalovirus exposure and HLA in healthy donors. Findings and caveats of the study: Further analysis was carried out later, and it showed several of the most significant clusters appearing linked to common viral pathogens.

Regarding this clone: Its antigen is not identified.

PCR used 60 Vbeta primers and 13 Jbeta primers. Clones were read by immunoSEQ multiplex PCR, and TCRdb kept only the in-frame ones, dropping some. The table includes 30,000 to 40,000 clones, roughly 67% detected once. Trimming cost V 5 bases and J 0 bases, with 11 bases left between them. The CDR3 covers 14 residues. Germline loops: CDR1 LNHDA, CDR2 SQIVND (reference sequence). The V gene is TRBV19, the J gene TRBJ2-7; D possibly corresponds to TRBD2 (6 bases). Material: PBMCs. The TCR comes from a man aged 40-50 years in good health and CMV-seropositive. This CDR3 reads CASSPPGLSYEQYF. The CDR3 DNA follows: TGTGCCAGTAGTCCTCCGGGACTCTCCTACGAGCAGTACTTC.